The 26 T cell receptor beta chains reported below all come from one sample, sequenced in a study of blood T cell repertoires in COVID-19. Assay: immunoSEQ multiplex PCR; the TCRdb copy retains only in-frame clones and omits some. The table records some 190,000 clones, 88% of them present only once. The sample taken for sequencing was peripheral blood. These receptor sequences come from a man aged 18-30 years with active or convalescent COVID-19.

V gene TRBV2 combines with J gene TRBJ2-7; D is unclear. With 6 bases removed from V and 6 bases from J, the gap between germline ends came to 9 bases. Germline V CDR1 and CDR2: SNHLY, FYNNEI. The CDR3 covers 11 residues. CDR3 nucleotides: TGTGCCAGCAGGCTAGGCGGCGAGCAGTACTTC. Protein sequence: CASRLGGEQYF.

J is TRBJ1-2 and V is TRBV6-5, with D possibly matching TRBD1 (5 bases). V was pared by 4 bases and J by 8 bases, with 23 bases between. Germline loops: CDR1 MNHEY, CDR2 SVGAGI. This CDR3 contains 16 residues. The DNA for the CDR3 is TGTGCCAGCAGTTCATCCTCCGGGATTGGGGGGTACGGCTACACCTTC. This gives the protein CASSSSSGIGGYGYTF.

CDR3 residues: CASSSAGTGLYGYTF. The CDR3 DNA reads TGTGCCAGCAGCTCCGCCGGGACAGGCCTCTATGGCTACACCTTC. The rearrangement links TRBV7-9 to TRBJ1-2, with 8 bases lining up with TRBD1. Germline CDR1 reads SEHNR; CDR2 reads FQNEAQ (reference sequence). The CDR3 is 15 amino acids. The junction had 8 bases not matched to a gene; V was cut back by 4 bases and J by 4 bases.

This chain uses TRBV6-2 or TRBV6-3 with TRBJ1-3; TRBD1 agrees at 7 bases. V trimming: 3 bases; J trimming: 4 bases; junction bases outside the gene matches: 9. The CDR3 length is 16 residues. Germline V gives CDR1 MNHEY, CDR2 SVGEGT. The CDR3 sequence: CASSYAVGTAGNTIYF. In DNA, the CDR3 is TGTGCCAGCAGTTATGCCGTGGGGACAGCCGGAAACACCATATATTTT.

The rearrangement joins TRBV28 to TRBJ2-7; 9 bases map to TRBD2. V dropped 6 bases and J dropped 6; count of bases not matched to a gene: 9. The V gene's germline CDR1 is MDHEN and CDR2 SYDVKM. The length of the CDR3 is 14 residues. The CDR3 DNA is TGTGCCAGCAGCGTTGATAGCGGGAGACGCGAGCAGTACTTC. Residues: CASSVDSGRREQYF.

CDR3 protein: CAWRGQSYEQYF. The CDR3 DNA reads as TGTGCCTGGAGGGGGCAGTCCTACGAGCAGTACTTC. The chain recombines TRBV30 with TRBJ2-7; D possibly corresponds to TRBD1 (5 bases). The CDR3 runs 12 residues. V shed 3 bases and J shed 1 base, with 7 bases lying between them. Germline CDR1 and CDR2: GTSNPN and SVGIG (reference sequence).

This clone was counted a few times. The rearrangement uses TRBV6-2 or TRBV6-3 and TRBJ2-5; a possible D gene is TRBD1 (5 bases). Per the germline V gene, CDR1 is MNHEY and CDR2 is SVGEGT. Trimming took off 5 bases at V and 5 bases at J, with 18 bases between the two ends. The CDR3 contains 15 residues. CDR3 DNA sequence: TGTGCCAGCAGTCACCTTGGGGCGAATCGGGAGACCCAGTACTTC. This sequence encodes CASSHLGANRETQYF.

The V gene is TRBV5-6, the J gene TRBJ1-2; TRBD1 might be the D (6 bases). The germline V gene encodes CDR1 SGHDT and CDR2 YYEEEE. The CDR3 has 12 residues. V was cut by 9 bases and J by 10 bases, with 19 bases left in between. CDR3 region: CATSAQGSAYTF. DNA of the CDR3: TGTGCCACCTCTGCTCAGGGGTCGGCCTACACCTTC.

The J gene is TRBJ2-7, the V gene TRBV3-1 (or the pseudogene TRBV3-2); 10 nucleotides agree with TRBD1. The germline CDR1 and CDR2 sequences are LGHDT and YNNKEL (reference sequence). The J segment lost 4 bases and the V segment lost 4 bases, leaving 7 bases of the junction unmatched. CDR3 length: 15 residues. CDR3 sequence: CASSLSGQGKYEQYF. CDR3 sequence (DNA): TGTGCCAGCAGCCTTTCGGGACAGGGGAAGTACGAGCAGTACTTC.

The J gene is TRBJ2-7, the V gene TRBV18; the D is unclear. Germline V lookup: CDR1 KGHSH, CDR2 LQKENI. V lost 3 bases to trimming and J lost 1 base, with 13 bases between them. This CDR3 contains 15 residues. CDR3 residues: CASSPTPGASYEQYF. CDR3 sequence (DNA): TGTGCCAGCTCACCTACGCCAGGTGCGTCCTACGAGCAGTACTTC.

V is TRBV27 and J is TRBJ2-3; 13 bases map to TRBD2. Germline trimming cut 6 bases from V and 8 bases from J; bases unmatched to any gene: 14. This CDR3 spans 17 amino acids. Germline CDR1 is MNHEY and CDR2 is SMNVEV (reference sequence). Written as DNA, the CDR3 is TGTGCCAGCAGCACTCGACTAGCGGGAGGCAGGAGGGGTACGCAGTATTTT. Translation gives CASSTRLAGGRRGTQYF.

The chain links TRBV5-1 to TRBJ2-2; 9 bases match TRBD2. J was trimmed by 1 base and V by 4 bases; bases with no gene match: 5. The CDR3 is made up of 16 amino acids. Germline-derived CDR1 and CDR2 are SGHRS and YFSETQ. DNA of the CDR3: TGCGCCAGCAGCGCCCGGACTAGCGAGAACACCGGGGAGCTGTTTTTT. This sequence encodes CASSARTSENTGELFF.

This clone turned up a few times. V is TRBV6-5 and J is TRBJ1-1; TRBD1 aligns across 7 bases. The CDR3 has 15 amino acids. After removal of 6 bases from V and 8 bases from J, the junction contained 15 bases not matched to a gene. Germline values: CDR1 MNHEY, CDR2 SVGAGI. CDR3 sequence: CASSPRAGGVGEAFF. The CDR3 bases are TGTGCCAGCAGCCCCCGGGCAGGGGGAGTGGGGGAAGCTTTCTTT.

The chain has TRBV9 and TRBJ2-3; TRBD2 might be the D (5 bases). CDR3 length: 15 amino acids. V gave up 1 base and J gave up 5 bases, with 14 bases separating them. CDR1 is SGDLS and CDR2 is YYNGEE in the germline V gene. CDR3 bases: TGTGCCAGCAGCGTAACATCCTCGACTAAAGATACGCAGTATTTT. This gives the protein CASSVTSSTKDTQYF.

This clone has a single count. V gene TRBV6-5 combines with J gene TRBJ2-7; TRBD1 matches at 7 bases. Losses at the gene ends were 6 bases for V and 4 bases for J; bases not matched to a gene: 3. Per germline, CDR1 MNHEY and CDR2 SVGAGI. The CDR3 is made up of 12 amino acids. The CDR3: CASRRQGYEQYF. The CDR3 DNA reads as TGTGCCAGCAGGAGACAGGGTTACGAGCAGTACTTC.

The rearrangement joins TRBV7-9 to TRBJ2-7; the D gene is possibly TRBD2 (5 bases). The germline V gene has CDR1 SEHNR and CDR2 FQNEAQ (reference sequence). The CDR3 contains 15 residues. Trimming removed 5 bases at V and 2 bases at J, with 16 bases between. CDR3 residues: CASSPIASRAYEQYF. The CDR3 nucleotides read TGTGCCAGCAGCCCTATAGCGTCCCGGGCCTACGAGCAGTACTTC.

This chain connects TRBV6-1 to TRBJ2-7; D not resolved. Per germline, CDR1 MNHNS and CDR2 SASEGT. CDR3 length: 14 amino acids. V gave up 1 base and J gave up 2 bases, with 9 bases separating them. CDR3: CASSEGPVTYEQYF. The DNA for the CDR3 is TGTGCCAGCAGTGAAGGCCCAGTGACCTACGAGCAGTACTTC.

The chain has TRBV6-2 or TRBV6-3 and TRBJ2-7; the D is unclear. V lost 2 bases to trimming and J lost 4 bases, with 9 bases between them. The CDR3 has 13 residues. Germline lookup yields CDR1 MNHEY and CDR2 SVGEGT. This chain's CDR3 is CASSYGQRYEQYF. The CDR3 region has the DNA TGTGCCAGCAGTTACGGGCAGAGATACGAGCAGTACTTC.

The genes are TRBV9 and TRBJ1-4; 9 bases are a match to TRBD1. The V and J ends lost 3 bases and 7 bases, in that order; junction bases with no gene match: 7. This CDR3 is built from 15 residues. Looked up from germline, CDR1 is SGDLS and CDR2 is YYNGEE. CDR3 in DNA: TGTGCCAGCAGCGCGAAAGACAGGGGGTCTGAAAAACTGTTTTTT. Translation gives CASSAKDRGSEKLFF.

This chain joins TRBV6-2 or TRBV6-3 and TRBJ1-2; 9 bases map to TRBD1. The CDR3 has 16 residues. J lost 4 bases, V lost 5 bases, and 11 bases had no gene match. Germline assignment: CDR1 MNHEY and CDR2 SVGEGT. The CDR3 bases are TGTGCCAGCAGTATGTGGACAGGGGCCACTTTCTATGGCTACACCTTC. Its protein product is CASSMWTGATFYGYTF.

The CDR3 coding sequence is TGTGCCAGCAGTATCCAACGGGATACAATTTCCCGGAGTGAGCAGTTCTTC. Its protein product is CASSIQRDTISRSEQFF. V gene TRBV7-9 combines with J gene TRBJ2-1; weak D call: TRBD2 (5 bases). Germline assignment: CDR1 SEHNR and CDR2 FQNEAQ (reference sequence). This CDR3 spans 17 amino acids. The V end was cut by 6 bases, the J end by 9 bases, with 27 bases between.

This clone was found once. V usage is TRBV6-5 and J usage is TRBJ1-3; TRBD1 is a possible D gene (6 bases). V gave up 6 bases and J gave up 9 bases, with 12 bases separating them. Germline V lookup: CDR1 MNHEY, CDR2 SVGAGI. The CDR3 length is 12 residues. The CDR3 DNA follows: TGTGCCAGCAGGCCGACAGGAGCCACCATATATTTT. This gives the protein CASRPTGATIYF.

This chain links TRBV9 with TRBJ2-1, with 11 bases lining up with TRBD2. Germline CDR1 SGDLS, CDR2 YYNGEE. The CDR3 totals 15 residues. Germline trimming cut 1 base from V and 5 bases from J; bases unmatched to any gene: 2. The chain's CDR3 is CASSVMTSGDNEQFF. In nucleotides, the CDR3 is TGTGCCAGCAGCGTAATGACTAGCGGGGACAATGAGCAGTTCTTC.

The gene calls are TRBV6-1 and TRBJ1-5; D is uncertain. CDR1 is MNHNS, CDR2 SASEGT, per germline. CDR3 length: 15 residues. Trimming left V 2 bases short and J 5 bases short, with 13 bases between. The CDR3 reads CASSEYMSYYQPQHF. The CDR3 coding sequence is TGTGCCAGCAGTGAATATATGAGTTACTATCAGCCCCAGCATTTT.

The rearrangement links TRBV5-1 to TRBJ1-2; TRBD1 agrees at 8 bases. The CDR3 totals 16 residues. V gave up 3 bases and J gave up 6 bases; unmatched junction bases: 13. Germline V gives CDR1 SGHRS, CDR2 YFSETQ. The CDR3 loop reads CASSSTPLGQEDGYTF. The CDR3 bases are TGCGCCAGCAGCTCTACCCCTTTGGGACAGGAAGATGGCTACACCTTC.

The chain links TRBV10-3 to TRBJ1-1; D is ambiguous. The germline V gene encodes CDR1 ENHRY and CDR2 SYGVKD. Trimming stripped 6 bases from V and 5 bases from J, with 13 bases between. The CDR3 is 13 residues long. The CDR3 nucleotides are TGTGCCATCAGCTCTGGGAGAGGGACTGAAGCTTTCTTT. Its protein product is CAISSGRGTEAFF.